This T cell receptor (beta chain) was sequenced during a study of blood T cell repertoires in COVID-19. At the level of the study: COVID-19 samples collected from the United States, Italy and Spain covered acute and convalescent phases. Sample material is recorded as cDNA or gDNA derived from T cells, B-cell-depleted T cells, or PBMCs.

Germline CDR1 SNHLY, CDR2 FYNNEI. The J segment lost 3 bases and the V segment lost 5 bases, leaving 7 bases of the junction unmatched. CDR3 length: 15 residues. Authors' data handling: Amplification of reference gene primers provided the estimated nucleated cell counts. Here immunoSEQ multiplex PCR was the method, and the copy in TCRdb shows in-frame clones only, minus some. V and J calls and clone size are copied from that table; D and trimming were computed from the DNA. Here the sample spans approximately 150,000 clones, 80% to 90% being singletons. This receptor was identified in a man in his forties or fifties with active or convalescent COVID-19. Material for sequencing was peripheral blood. This sequence joins TRBV2 and TRBJ2-7, with TRBD2 matching over 10 bases. This chain's CDR3 is CASSPSSGGNYEQYF. In DNA, the CDR3 is TGTGCCAGCAGTCCATCTAGCGGGGGAAACTACGAGCAGTACTTC.